This T cell receptor (beta chain) stems from a study of T cells in localized non-small cell lung cancer. Libraries were prepared by immunoSEQ multiplex PCR; TCRdb keeps only in-frame clonotypes and omits some of them. Altogether around 3,500 clones are present, about 20% being singletons, with the ten largest covering over 8.5%. Study results and limitations: Uninvolved adjacent lung had more T cell clonality than any other tissue, topping tumor. Heterogeneity is still possible, as just one tumor region was sequenced. Appearance in adjacent lung was seen for a median approximately 59 of the top 100 tumor clones.

V lost 4 bases, J lost 3 bases, and 13 bases stayed unmatched. The CDR3 is made up of 17 amino acids. Germline lookup yields CDR1 SGHRS and CDR2 YFSETQ. This clone was seen a single time. The antigen is unknown. The receptor's source is a woman aged 35 to 69 with stage III squamous cell lung carcinoma. Sequences were derived from lung tumor tissue, sampled before any cancer treatment. The rearrangement links TRBV5-1 to TRBJ2-1; 7 bases map to TRBD2. CDR3 coding DNA: TGCGCCAGCAGCAAAACTAGCGCACAAACCCTCTACAATGAGCAGTTCTTC. Amino acid sequence: CASSKTSAQTLYNEQFF.